What follows are 18 T cell receptor beta chains derived from one specimen sequenced in a study of blood T cells in healthy people across ages. Sample-barcoded 5' priming and a J-beta primer mix drove a second PCR of roughly 6 to 12 cycles. TCRdb reprocessed the 5' RACE reads via MiXCR and lists one record per CDR3 protein. The table has approximately 810,000 distinct CDR3 sequences, under 40% seen once. Sequenced sample: blood. These receptor sequences come from a man aged 18 to 29 in good health.

This clonotype was observed a handful of times. This sequence joins TRBV6-2 or TRBV6-3 and TRBJ2-5; 10 bases map to TRBD1. The CDR3 sequence is 15 residues long. Germline values: CDR1 MNHEY, CDR2 SVGEGT. V gave up 7 bases and J gave up 4 bases; unmatched junction bases: 9. The CDR3 DNA sequence: TGTGCCAGCACCCATCACCGACAGGGGGCAGAGACCCAGTACTTC. It codes for CASTHHRQGAETQYF.

To note about this clonotype: Since a much larger clone is just one base distant, this may be a read error. The chain recombines TRBV4-2 with TRBJ2-5; D unclear. The germline V gene encodes CDR1 LGHNA and CDR2 YNFKEQ. The CDR3 is made up of 14 amino acids. The CDR3 region is CDSSPTIRQETQYF. CDR3 DNA sequence: TGTGACAGCAGCCCGACAATCAGGCAAGAGACCCAGTACTTC.

This clonotype was detected many times. The gene calls are TRBV5-1 and TRBJ2-1; D unresolved. This CDR3 has 15 amino acids. Germline-derived CDR1 and CDR2 are SGHRS and YFSETQ. Trimming cost V 2 bases and J 0 bases, with 9 bases left between them. The CDR3 DNA sequence: TGCGCCAGCAGCTTCCCTTCTAGCTCCTACAATGAGCAGTTCTTC. As protein: CASSFPSSSYNEQFF.

V and J are TRBV12-3 or TRBV12-4 and TRBJ2-7; TRBD1 matches at 10 bases. The CDR3 spans 17 residues. V was pared by 3 bases and J by 0 bases, with 8 bases of the junction left unmatched. The CDR3 here is CASSLGPGQGPSYEQYF. CDR3 sequence (DNA): TGTGCCAGCAGTTTGGGACCGGGACAGGGGCCCTCCTACGAGCAGTACTTC.

The genes are TRBV5-1 and TRBJ1-6, with a tentative D call TRBD1 (6 bases). Germline V lookup: CDR1 SGHRS, CDR2 YFSETQ. This CDR3 comprises 16 residues. V was clipped by 0 bases and J by 7 bases, with 14 bases between them. The CDR3: CASSLGPGTTNSPLHF. The CDR3 DNA sequence: TGCGCCAGCAGCTTGGGGCCCGGGACAACGAATTCACCCCTCCACTTT.

The rearrangement joins TRBV4-3 to TRBJ1-2; D uncertain. V gave up 0 bases and J gave up 4 bases, with 15 bases separating them. The CDR3 runs to 16 residues. The germline CDR1 and CDR2 sequences are LGHNA and YSLEER. CDR3 protein: CASSQDGQGILYGYTF. Written as DNA, the CDR3 is TGCGCCAGCAGCCAAGATGGGCAAGGGATTCTCTATGGCTACACCTTC.

This clonotype was seen ten or more times. An end of the junction does not agree with germline; a read error may underlie this. The genes are TRBV7-7 and TRBJ2-5; D uncertain. The CDR3 contains 15 residues. Germline V CDR1 and CDR2: SSHAT, FNYEAQ (reference sequence). The CDR3 region has the DNA TGTGCTAGCAGCTTACAACCGGCGGCCCAAGAGACCCAGTACTTC. It translates to CASSLQPAAQETQYF.

The chain carries TRBV12-3 or TRBV12-4 and TRBJ1-1; TRBD1 agrees at 7 bases. V gave up 8 bases and J gave up 5 bases; unmatched junction bases: 5. The CDR3 extends over 12 amino acids. The CDR3 DNA follows: TGTGCCAGCGTAACAGGGGCAACTGAAGCTTTCTTT. As protein: CASVTGATEAFF.

V gene TRBV5-1 combines with J gene TRBJ2-3, with D tentatively TRBD2 (6 bases). The V gene's germline CDR1 is SGHRS and CDR2 YFSETQ. The CDR3 contains 17 residues. V was pared by 0 bases and J by 3 bases, with 17 bases between. Here the CDR3 reads CASSLGHGGEGTDTQYF. Written as DNA, the CDR3 is TGCGCCAGCAGCTTGGGTCACGGGGGAGAAGGGACAGATACGCAGTATTTT.

The chain has TRBV7-2 and TRBJ2-4; D might be TRBD2 (5 bases). Germline V gene data show CDR1 as SGHTA and CDR2 as FQGNSA. Deletions cut 4 bases from V and 8 bases from J, with 18 bases between. The CDR3 consists of 15 residues. CDR3 residues: CASSSVGNGVDIQYF. The CDR3 DNA is TGTGCCAGCAGCTCAGTAGGGAACGGGGTTGACATTCAGTACTTC.

This clonotype has just a few counts. The chain couples TRBV2 to TRBJ2-6, with a tentative D call TRBD1 (6 bases). Between the trimmed V and J ends, which lost 5 bases and 0 bases, there was a span of 8 bases. The CDR3 is 15 amino acids. The germline V gene has CDR1 SNHLY and CDR2 FYNNEI. The CDR3 here is CASSRTDSGANVLTF. The CDR3 nucleotides are TGTGCCAGCAGTCGGACAGACTCTGGGGCCAACGTCCTGACTTTC.

In regard to this clonotype: The junction departs from germline at one end; a sequencing error may be responsible. This chain joins TRBV15 and TRBJ1-2, with 7 nucleotides matching TRBD1. CDR1 is LNHNV and CDR2 is YYDKDF in the germline V gene (reference sequence). The CDR3 consists of 13 residues. In DNA, the CDR3 is TGTGCCATCAGCAAAGGGGGCTACTATGGCTACACCTTC. Protein: CAISKGGYYGYTF.

There are a few counts of this clonotype. This chain connects TRBV12-3 or TRBV12-4 to TRBJ1-5; the match to TRBD1 covers 7 bases. CDR3 length: 15 amino acids. V lost 5 bases, J lost 9 bases, and 13 bases stayed unmatched. For the CDR3, the DNA is TGTGCCAGCAGTACTTGGGGGGGGACAGAGGGGCCCCAGCATTTT. This codes for CASSTWGGTEGPQHF.

The J gene is TRBJ2-7, the V gene TRBV7-2, with 14 bases lining up with TRBD2. The ends lost 5 bases at V and 7 bases at J; junction bases unmatched: 7. The CDR3 spans 15 residues. Looked up from germline, CDR1 is SGHTA and CDR2 is FQGNSA. The CDR3 region has the DNA TGTGCCAGCAGCGGGACTAGCGGGGGATCTAATGAGCAGTACTTC. Translating it yields CASSGTSGGSNEQYF.

This clonotype appeared a few times. This chain connects TRBV28 to TRBJ1-1; D might be TRBD1 (6 bases). Trimming took off 5 bases at V and 7 bases at J, with 17 bases between the two ends. CDR3 length: 14 residues. From germline, CDR1 is MDHEN and CDR2 SYDVKM. CDR3 DNA: TGTGCCAGCAGTCCAGGCGGGACATGGGATGAAGCTTTCTTT. Amino acid sequence: CASSPGGTWDEAFF.

The table lists this clonotype with many counts. The chain uses TRBV7-2 and TRBJ2-1, with 7 bases identical to TRBD1. V lost 2 bases, J lost 2 bases, and 3 bases stayed unmatched. Per germline, CDR1 SGHTA and CDR2 FQGNSA. The CDR3 is 15 residues long. CDR3: CASSLIDRAYNEQFF. CDR3 in DNA: TGTGCCAGCAGCTTAATAGACAGGGCCTACAATGAGCAGTTCTTC. The whole variable domain, filled in from reference TRBV7-2 and TRBJ2-1, reads GAGVSQSPSNKVTEKGKDVELRCDPISGHTALYWYRQSLGQGLEFLIYFQGNSAPDKSGLPSDRFSAERTGGSVSTLTIQRTQQEDSAVYLCASSLIDRAYNEQFFGPGTRLTVL.

V usage is TRBV20-1 and J usage is TRBJ2-3; D perhaps matches TRBD2 (5 bases). V lost 3 bases, J lost 0 bases, and 13 bases lay in between. The CDR3 is 15 residues long. Per germline, CDR1 DFQATT and CDR2 SNEGSKA (reference sequence). DNA for the CDR3: TGCAGTGCTAGTGGGATGGGAGTCAGCACAGATACGCAGTATTTT. It codes for CSASGMGVSTDTQYF.

This sequence joins TRBV7-9 and TRBJ2-3, with D unresolved. V lost 1 base to trimming and J lost 2 bases, with 10 bases between them. Germline-derived CDR1 and CDR2 are SEHNR and FQNEAQ (reference sequence). There are 15 residues in the CDR3. CDR3 sequence: CASSLDGRNTDTQYF. CDR3 bases: TGTGCCAGCAGCTTAGACGGACGAAACACAGATACGCAGTATTTT.